This TCR beta chain stems from a study of follicular helper T cells after annual influenza vaccination. Sample time point: 2015-2016 season, pre-vaccination. Between about 40 and 110 mL of blood was drawn per time point. The method was immunoSEQ multiplex PCR; TCRdb's version includes in-frame clones alone and lacks a portion of them. The sample shows some 5,100 clones, 65% to 85% of them seen only once. Sequencing used CXCR5- memory CD4+ T cells sorted from blood, obtained on the day of influenza vaccination. This TCR was recovered from an adult who received the influenza vaccine.

The CDR3 DNA sequence: TGCGCCAGCAGCTTGGGGGGGTCCTACAATGAGCAGTTCTTC. Translation gives CASSLGGSYNEQFF. This chain joins TRBV5-1 and TRBJ2-1, with D perhaps assigned TRBD1 or TRBD2 (5 bases each). V was cut by 0 bases and J by 1 base, with 5 bases left in between. CDR1 and CDR2 (germline): SGHRS, YFSETQ. The CDR3 spans 14 residues. Combining the CDR3 with reference TRBV5-1 and TRBJ2-1 gives the whole variable domain KAGVTQTPRYLIKTRGQQVTLSCSPISGHRSVSWYQQTPGQGLQFLFEYFSETQRNKGNFPGRFSGRQFSNSRSEMNVSTLELGDSALYLCASSLGGSYNEQFFGPGTRLTVL.